This TCR beta chain was documented in a study of molecular identifiers for immune sequencing clone quantification. Overall study findings and caveats: In naive cells, under 1% of molecules belonged to clones above 20 RNA copies, against over 99% in effector cells.

At least ten counts were recorded for this clonotype. Antigen specificity is unknown. Per the germline V gene, CDR1 is SGHVS and CDR2 is FNYEAQ. V lost 4 bases and J lost 8; bases outside the gene matches: 8. The CDR3 covers 15 residues. From the PCR reads, TCRdb called clonotypes with MiXCR, one entry per CDR3 protein. The data contain more than 450,000 distinct CDR3 sequences, about 22% of them singletons. The genes are TRBV7-6 and TRBJ1-6; 7 positions match TRBD1. The receptor was isolated from a human donor in good health. Some libraries in this study had Jurkat cell RNA spiked in. Sequencing was performed on naive CD8+ T cells from blood, with Jurkat cell RNA spiked in. Subset: FACS-sorted CD8+CD4-CCR7+CD45RA+ naive T cells. The CDR3 DNA is TGTGCCAGCAGCTACGCCGACAGGGCTGATTCACCCCTCCACTTT. It specifies CASSYADRADSPLHF.